Listed below are T cell receptor beta chains from one sample, sequenced in a study of CD8+ T cells in alopecia areata. Using immunoSEQ multiplex PCR, the repertoire was profiled, and TCRdb retains in-frame clones only, with some absent. The top ten hold 1.6% of the sample, which has a few hundred thousand clones, about 50% seen once. The specimen was CD4+ T cells sorted from blood, collected at week 4, from a patient treated with tofacitinib. The receptors derive from a human donor with alopecia areata. Each CDR3 is given with its conserved first and last residue. Each record gives: D gene, V gene, J gene, clone size, CDR3 DNA, CDR3 protein. The D gene is left open where the match is weak. Not all rows give a size; the values are once, few, many and, for expanded clones, a class.

D gene: TRBD1; V gene: TRBV29-1; J gene: TRBJ2-5; clone size: once; CDR3 DNA: TGCAGCGTTCCACAGGGGGCCGGGGAGACCCAGTACTTC; CDR3 protein: CSVPQGAGETQYF
D gene: TRBD1; V gene: TRBV9; J gene: TRBJ2-7; clone size: .; CDR3 DNA: TGTGCCAGCAGCACTCCGTCAGGGACAGGATTCGGCGAGCAGTACTTC; CDR3 protein: CASSTPSGTGFGEQYF
D gene: .; V gene: TRBV29-1; J gene: TRBJ1-1; clone size: few; CDR3 DNA: TGCAGCGTTAAAAAGTCCCGGACTGAAGCTTTCTTT; CDR3 protein: CSVKKSRTEAFF
D gene: TRBD1; V gene: TRBV9; J gene: TRBJ1-5; clone size: few; CDR3 DNA: TGTGCCAGCAGCGTCGAAGACAGGGCAGATCAGCCCCAGCATTTT; CDR3 protein: CASSVEDRADQPQHF
D gene: .; V gene: TRBV6-5; J gene: TRBJ1-6; clone size: few; CDR3 DNA: TGTGCCAGCAGTTTTAGCCAGGGCCGGGATTCACCCCTCCACTTT; CDR3 protein: CASSFSQGRDSPLHF
D gene: TRBD1; V gene: TRBV30; J gene: TRBJ1-1; clone size: .; CDR3 DNA: TGTGCCTGGAATGGACAGGGGTTCAGGGGGTATCATTGGGATGAAGCTTTCTTT; CDR3 protein: CAWNGQGFRGYHWDEAFF
D gene: .; V gene: TRBV27; J gene: TRBJ2-7; clone size: few; CDR3 DNA: TGTGCCAGCAGCTCAAAGTATTCCTACGAGCAGTACTTC; CDR3 protein: CASSSKYSYEQYF
D gene: .; V gene: TRBV27; J gene: TRBJ2-3; clone size: once; CDR3 DNA: TGTGCCAGCAGTACCAAAGGACTTCCACTTAGCACAGATACGCAGTATTTT; CDR3 protein: CASSTKGLPLSTDTQYF
D gene: .; V gene: TRBV5-1; J gene: TRBJ2-3; clone size: few; CDR3 DNA: TGCGCCAGCAGCTTGGACAGGGATTTTCAGTATTTT; CDR3 protein: CASSLDRDFQYF
D gene: .; V gene: TRBV7-2; J gene: TRBJ2-3; clone size: .; CDR3 DNA: TGTGCCAGCAGCTTAGAAGCTTCCGGGGTGGGTACGCAGTATTTT; CDR3 protein: CASSLEASGVGTQYF
D gene: .; V gene: TRBV30; J gene: TRBJ1-4; clone size: .; CDR3 DNA: TGTGCCTGGAGTGTTCTGTCGGGAAATGAAAAACTGTTTTTT; CDR3 protein: CAWSVLSGNEKLFF
D gene: .; V gene: TRBV30; J gene: TRBJ1-4; clone size: .; CDR3 DNA: TGTGCCTGGAACAGCCCCCGAGGACTGTTTTTT; CDR3 protein: CAWNSPRGLFF
D gene: TRBD1; V gene: TRBV6-1; J gene: TRBJ1-2; clone size: .; CDR3 DNA: TGTGCCAGCAGTTTCAGGGGGCATATTGATGGCTACACCTTC; CDR3 protein: CASSFRGHIDGYTF